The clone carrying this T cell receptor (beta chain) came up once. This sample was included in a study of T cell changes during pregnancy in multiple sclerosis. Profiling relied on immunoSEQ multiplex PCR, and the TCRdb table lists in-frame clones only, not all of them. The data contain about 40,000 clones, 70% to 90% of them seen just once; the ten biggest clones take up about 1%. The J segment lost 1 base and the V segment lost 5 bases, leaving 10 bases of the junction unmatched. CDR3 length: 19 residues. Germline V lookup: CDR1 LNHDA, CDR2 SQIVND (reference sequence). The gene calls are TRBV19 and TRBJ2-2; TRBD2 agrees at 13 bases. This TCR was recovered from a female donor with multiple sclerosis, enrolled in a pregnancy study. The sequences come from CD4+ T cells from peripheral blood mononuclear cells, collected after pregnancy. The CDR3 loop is CASSFLLAGGIMNTGELFF. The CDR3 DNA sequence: TGTGCCAGTAGTTTCCTACTAGCGGGAGGGATCATGAACACCGGGGAGCTGTTTTTT. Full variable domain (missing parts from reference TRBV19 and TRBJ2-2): DGGITQSPKYLFRKEGQNVTLSCEQNLNHDAMYWYRQDPGQGLRLIYYSQIVNDFQKGDIAEGYSVSREKKESFPLTVTSAQKNPTAFYLCASSFLLAGGIMNTGELFFGEGSRLTVL.